The 10 T cell receptor beta chains given below trace back to one sample, sequenced in a study of T cell responses to AZD1222 COVID-19 vaccine (dated by TCRdb to the early 2020s). Library preparation employed the immunoSEQ multiplex PCR assay. In TCRdb, the immuneACCESS table is reduced to in-frame sequences with V and J assigned. These tables do not hold every clone; where another copy was compared, an unresolved V gene accounts for under half, and the others remain unexplained. The sample yields approximately 120,000 clones; roughly 86% were counted once. The ten largest clones add up to 4.5% to 6.5% of the sample. Sample time point, as interpreted from the label and publication: about 28 days (+/-7) after the second vaccine dose. Sequenced material: peripheral blood, taken 28 days after the second AZD1222 dose. The receptor set was obtained from an adult who received the AZD1222 COVID-19 vaccine.

The chain combines TRBV7-2 with TRBJ1-4; D unresolved. The CDR3 extends over 14 amino acids. V dropped 5 bases and J dropped 6 bases, with 13 bases sitting between them. Germline CDR1 and CDR2: SGHTA and FQGNSA. The CDR3 DNA is TGTGCCAGCAGCCGTCGGGGAGGAGATGAAAAACTGTTTTTT. It is translated as CASSRRGGDEKLFF. The full variable domain, its missing parts supplied by reference TRBV7-2 and TRBJ1-4, is GAGVSQSPSNKVTEKGKDVELRCDPISGHTALYWYRQSLGQGLEFLIYFQGNSAPDKSGLPSDRFSAERTGGSVSTLTIQRTQQEDSAVYLCASSRRGGDEKLFFGSGTQLSVL.

The chain is built from TRBV5-1 and TRBJ1-5, with D possibly matching TRBD1 (5 bases). The V end was cut by 2 bases, the J end by 2 bases, with 11 bases between. The CDR3 extends over 15 amino acids. Germline V gives CDR1 SGHRS, CDR2 YFSETQ. Here the CDR3 DNA reads TGCGCCAGCAGCTTACTGGGGGGAGGCAATCAGCCCCAGCATTTT. Protein: CASSLLGGGNQPQHF.

Only a few counts were recorded for this clone. The chain recombines TRBV11-2 with TRBJ1-1; 10 positions match TRBD1. After removal of 4 bases from V and 9 bases from J, the junction contained 8 bases not matched to a gene. CDR1 and CDR2 from the germline V gene are SGHAT and FQNNGV. There are 14 residues in the CDR3. In nucleotides, the CDR3 is TGTGCCAGCAGCTACACCGGGACAGGGGAGAAAGCTTTCTTT. Translating it yields CASSYTGTGEKAFF.

V is TRBV7-2 and J is TRBJ2-5, with 7 positions matching TRBD1. With V trimmed by 6 bases and J by 1 base, 11 bases remained unmatched. Per the germline V gene, CDR1 is SGHTA and CDR2 is FQGNSA. The CDR3 extends over 16 amino acids. CDR3 residues: CASRPNRGRRQETQYF. The CDR3 region has the DNA TGTGCCAGCAGACCAAACAGGGGACGGCGCCAAGAGACCCAGTACTTC.

This chain joins TRBV19 and TRBJ2-7, with 14 bases identical to TRBD2. V lost 6 bases, J lost 0 bases, and 7 bases stayed unmatched. Germline CDR1 is LNHDA and CDR2 is SQIVND (reference sequence). This CDR3 has 17 amino acids. The CDR3 DNA sequence: TGTGCCAGTAGCGGGACTAGCGGGGGTTATAGCTCCTACGAGCAGTACTTC. It is translated as CASSGTSGGYSSYEQYF. Full variable domain (rest looked up from reference TRBV19 and TRBJ2-7): DGGITQSPKYLFRKEGQNVTLSCEQNLNHDAMYWYRQDPGQGLRLIYYSQIVNDFQKGDIAEGYSVSREKKESFPLTVTSAQKNPTAFYLCASSGTSGGYSSYEQYFGPGTRLTVT.

The chain couples TRBV6-5 to TRBJ2-3; TRBD2 is a possible D gene (6 bases). The germline V gene encodes CDR1 MNHEY and CDR2 SVGAGI. The CDR3 extends over 12 amino acids. V was trimmed by 6 bases and J by 9 bases, leaving 13 bases between them. The DNA of the CDR3 is TGTGCCAGCAGCCCGGGAGCGGAGACGCAGTATTTT. This gives the protein CASSPGAETQYF.

The rearrangement links TRBV18 to TRBJ1-1; unclear D gene. V lost 5 bases to trimming and J lost 7 bases, with 11 bases between them. This CDR3 is built from 12 residues. Germline V gene sequence: CDR1 KGHSH, CDR2 LQKENI. This chain's CDR3 is CASSASEVEAFF. As DNA, the CDR3 is TGTGCCAGCTCAGCCTCCGAGGTTGAAGCTTTCTTT. Supplemented by reference TRBV18 and TRBJ1-1, the full variable domain reads NAGVMQNPRHLVRRRGQEARLRCSPMKGHSHVYWYRQLPEEGLKFMVYLQKENIIDESGMPKERFSAEFPKEGPSILRIQQVVRGDSAAYFCASSASEVEAFFGQGTRLTVV.

This clone showed up just once. The chain couples TRBV30 to TRBJ2-2; D may be TRBD1 (6 bases). V lost 3 bases to trimming and J lost 8 bases, with 10 bases between them. CDR3 length: 12 amino acids. Germline V lookup: CDR1 GTSNPN, CDR2 SVGIG (reference sequence). As DNA, the CDR3 is TGTGCCTGGAGCGCAGGGGCGGGGGAGCTGTTTTTT. This sequence encodes CAWSAGAGELFF.

The V and J genes are TRBV9 and TRBJ1-2; 8 nucleotides line up with TRBD1. J was trimmed by 5 bases and V by 4 bases; bases with no gene match: 10. The CDR3 has 15 amino acids. Per the germline V gene, CDR1 is SGDLS and CDR2 is YYNGEE. CDR3 protein: CASSPSPTGEYGYTF. CDR3 DNA sequence: TGTGCCAGCAGCCCCAGTCCGACAGGGGAATATGGCTACACCTTC.

The chain combines TRBV25-1 with TRBJ1-4; D perhaps matches TRBD1 (6 bases). This CDR3 has 16 residues. The V end lost 6 bases, the J end lost 8 bases, and 22 bases lay between the germline ends. CDR1 MGHDK and CDR2 SYGVNS come from the germline V gene. CDR3 residues: CASSPLPGVAEEKLFF. CDR3 DNA sequence: TGTGCCAGCAGCCCCCTCCCAGGGGTAGCTGAAGAAAAACTGTTTTTT.